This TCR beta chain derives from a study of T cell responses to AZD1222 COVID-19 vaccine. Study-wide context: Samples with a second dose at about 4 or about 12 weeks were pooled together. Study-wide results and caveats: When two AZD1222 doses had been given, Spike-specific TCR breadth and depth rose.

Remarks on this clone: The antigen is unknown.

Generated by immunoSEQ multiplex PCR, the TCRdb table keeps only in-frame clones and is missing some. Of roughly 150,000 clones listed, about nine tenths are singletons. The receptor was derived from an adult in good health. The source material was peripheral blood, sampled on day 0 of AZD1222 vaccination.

The CDR3 region is CASSETTGTGVYEQYF. The CDR3 region has the DNA TGTGCCAGCAGCGAAACGACCGGGACTGGGGTCTACGAGCAGTACTTC. The chain uses TRBV5-4 and TRBJ2-7, with D possibly TRBD2 on 6 matching bases. The germline V and J ends were trimmed by 4 bases and 3 bases, with 20 bases remaining between them. This CDR3 region has 16 residues. Germline assignment: CDR1 SGHNT and CDR2 YYREEE (reference sequence).